Below are 29 T cell receptor beta chains sequenced from a single sample in a study of PD-1 blockade in classical Hodgkin lymphoma. Produced via immunoSEQ multiplex PCR; TCRdb's table is partial and in-frame only. This table has some 93,000 clones, around four fifths appearing once. As for time point: cycle 4 day 1 (C4D1), after less than seven weeks of nivolumab. Each patient experienced a relapse that followed autologous stem cell transplantation, and brentuximab vedotin exposure varied. Material: peripheral blood mononuclear cells (PBMCs), obtained before the fourth cycle of nivolumab. These receptors all come from a human donor with classical Hodgkin lymphoma.

The table lists this clone with a few counts. The chain couples TRBV6-5 to TRBJ2-3; D is unresolved. This CDR3 region has 13 residues. V was clipped by 7 bases and J by 3 bases, with 11 bases between them. The germline gives CDR1 MNHEY, CDR2 SVGAGI. CDR3 region: CASKPPLTDTQYF. CDR3 bases: TGTGCCAGCAAGCCCCCCCTGACAGATACGCAGTATTTT.

V is TRBV10-3 and J is TRBJ1-1; perhaps TRBD1 as D (6 bases). Germline CDR1 and CDR2: ENHRY and SYGVKD. The CDR3 consists of 14 residues. V dropped 2 bases and J dropped 1 base, with 8 bases sitting between them. CDR3 sequence: CAISEARGNTEAFF. CDR3 DNA: TGTGCCATCAGTGAGGCCAGGGGGAACACTGAAGCTTTCTTT.

The V gene is TRBV27, the J gene TRBJ2-3; D unclear. The germline gives CDR1 MNHEY, CDR2 SMNVEV (reference sequence). The CDR3 length is 16 residues. The germline V and J ends were trimmed by 2 bases and 0 bases, with 12 bases remaining between them. The CDR3 region has the DNA TGTGCCAGCAGTTTAGTTTCAGGAACTAGCACAGATACGCAGTATTTT. Amino acids: CASSLVSGTSTDTQYF.

The chain couples TRBV6-6 to TRBJ2-7; D is perhaps TRBD2 (6 bases). Germline V CDR1 and CDR2: MNHNY, SVGAGI (reference sequence). The CDR3 is 15 amino acids. V dropped 4 bases and J dropped 2 bases, with 15 bases sitting between them. The chain's CDR3 is CASSSPGRGTYEQYF. CDR3 DNA sequence: TGTGCCAGCAGTTCCCCGGGGCGGGGAACCTACGAGCAGTACTTC.

The genes are TRBV18 and TRBJ2-2, with TRBD1 matching 7 bases. Germline CDR1 reads KGHSH; CDR2 reads LQKENI. V shed 6 bases and J 5 bases; nucleotides not matched to a gene: 9. This CDR3 region has 15 residues. The CDR3 DNA follows: TGTGCCAGCTCGCACGACAGGGCTGGGACCGGGGAGCTGTTTTTT. Its protein product is CASSHDRAGTGELFF.

The chain employs TRBV19 and TRBJ1-2; 11 positions match TRBD1. CDR1 and CDR2 from the germline V gene are LNHDA and SQIVND (reference sequence). This CDR3 has 16 amino acids. With V trimmed by 5 bases and J by 8 bases, 13 bases remained unmatched. This CDR3 reads CASSPLLGQGAEGYTF. In DNA form, the CDR3 reads TGTGCCAGTAGTCCCCTACTAGGACAGGGGGCTGAAGGCTACACCTTC.

The chain joins TRBV2 to TRBJ1-4; no clear D gene. V shed 7 bases and J shed 0 bases, with 12 bases lying between them. Germline V CDR1 and CDR2: SNHLY, FYNNEI. The CDR3 spans 15 residues. The CDR3 nucleotides read TGTGCCAGCACAGCAATCCTTTCAACTAATGAAAAACTGTTTTTT. Residues: CASTAILSTNEKLFF.

The genes are TRBV9 and TRBJ2-1, with 8 nucleotides matching TRBD2. V dropped 7 bases and J dropped 4; count of bases not matched to a gene: 13. The germline gives CDR1 SGDLS, CDR2 YYNGEE. This CDR3 has 16 residues. The CDR3: CASGSTGSGIYNEQFF. CDR3 coding DNA: TGTGCCAGCGGATCCACAGGTAGCGGGATATACAATGAGCAGTTCTTC. Supplemented by reference TRBV9 and TRBJ2-1, the full variable domain reads DSGVTQTPKHLITATGQRVTLRCSPRSGDLSVYWYQQSLDQGLQFLIQYYNGEERAKGNILERFSAQQFPDLHSELNLSSLELGDSALYFCASGSTGSGIYNEQFFGPGTRLTVL.

The count of this clone is one. The gene calls are TRBV7-9 and TRBJ2-3; 11 nucleotides align to TRBD2. This CDR3 contains 15 residues. Trimming at V came to 1 base and at J to 3 bases, leaving 0 bases not matched to a gene. CDR1 SEHNR and CDR2 FQNEAQ come from the germline V gene (reference sequence). The chain's CDR3 is CASSLGTSGTDTQYF. The CDR3 nucleotides are TGTGCCAGCAGCTTAGGGACTAGCGGGACAGATACGCAGTATTTT.

J is TRBJ1-2 and V is TRBV5-6; 8 bases agree with TRBD1. This CDR3 is built from 16 residues. Unmatched junction bases numbered 7, after V lost 0 bases and J lost 3 bases. CDR1 is SGHDT and CDR2 is YYEEEE in the germline V gene. DNA of the CDR3: TGTGCCAGCAGCTTGGGGCCAGGGGGCGTTGACTATGGCTACACCTTC. It is translated as CASSLGPGGVDYGYTF.

The chain joins TRBV6-1 to TRBJ2-3; D gene unclear. The CDR3 consists of 16 residues. The germline V and J ends were trimmed by 0 bases and 2 bases, with 12 bases remaining between them. Germline V gives CDR1 MNHNS, CDR2 SASEGT. The CDR3 region has the DNA TGTGCCAGCAGTGAAGCTTACAGAGGAAACACAGATACGCAGTATTTT. It is translated as CASSEAYRGNTDTQYF.

This rearrangement joins TRBV28 to TRBJ1-2; D gene ambiguous. Germline loops: CDR1 MDHEN, CDR2 SYDVKM. This CDR3 comprises 12 residues. V was clipped by 5 bases and J by 2 bases, with 6 bases between them. CDR3 in amino acids: CASSPWNYGYTF. DNA of the CDR3: TGTGCCAGCAGTCCATGGAACTATGGCTACACCTTC.

The rearrangement uses TRBV7-9 and TRBJ1-1; weak D call: TRBD1 (6 bases). From germline, CDR1 is SEHNR and CDR2 FQNEAQ (reference sequence). The CDR3 totals 14 residues. Trimming shortened V by 5 bases and J by 7 bases, and 17 bases separated the two germline ends. CDR3 sequence reads: CASSPPSGEGEAFF. The CDR3 DNA follows: TGTGCCAGCAGCCCCCCATCAGGGGAGGGTGAAGCTTTCTTT.

The J gene is TRBJ1-6, the V gene TRBV5-1; no firm D call. The CDR3 is 14 amino acids. Germline-derived CDR1 and CDR2 are SGHRS and YFSETQ. Between the trimmed V and J ends, which lost 1 base and 6 bases, there was a span of 8 bases. CDR3 sequence reads: CASSLTIINSPLHF. For the CDR3, the DNA is TGCGCCAGCAGCTTGACTATCATTAATTCACCCCTCCACTTT.

The chain has TRBV28 and TRBJ1-1; D is undetermined. The CDR3 spans 13 residues. CDR1 MDHEN and CDR2 SYDVKM come from the germline V gene. The ends were cut back, 2 bases at V and 3 bases at J, with 7 bases in the middle. The CDR3 DNA follows: TGTGCCAGCAGTTTACGAAGGGACACTGAAGCTTTCTTT. Translating it yields CASSLRRDTEAFF.

This clone is a singleton in its sample. This chain uses TRBV4-3 with TRBJ2-5; TRBD1 or TRBD2 may be the D gene (5 bases each). The germline gives CDR1 LGHNA, CDR2 YSLEER. Trimming cost V 4 bases and J 5 bases, with 17 bases left between them. The CDR3 sequence is 15 residues long. CDR3 nucleotide sequence: TGCGCCAGCAGCCGAAAAGGTGGGGGAAAGGAGACCCAGTACTTC. Translated: CASSRKGGGKETQYF.

This clone appeared many times. V usage is TRBV7-8 and J usage is TRBJ2-3; TRBD1 is a possible D gene (5 bases). V lost 2 bases to trimming and J lost 5 bases, with 14 bases between them. Germline V gene sequence: CDR1 SGHVS, CDR2 FQNEAQ. This CDR3 comprises 15 residues. For the CDR3, the DNA is TGTGCCAGCAGCTTATCAGGGATGCACTTAGATACGCAGTATTTT. Translated: CASSLSGMHLDTQYF.

The chain joins TRBV4-1 to TRBJ2-3, with D possibly being TRBD2 (5 bases). V was cut by 1 base and J by 6 bases, with 14 bases left in between. This CDR3 is 15 amino acids long. Germline loops: CDR1 MGHRA, CDR2 YSYEKL. The chain's CDR3 is CASSQGTSFGDTQYF. DNA for the CDR3: TGCGCCAGCAGCCAAGGGACTTCCTTCGGGGATACGCAGTATTTT.

J is TRBJ1-1 and V is TRBV9, with a possible D match to TRBD1 (5 bases). Germline values: CDR1 SGDLS, CDR2 YYNGEE. The V end lost 0 bases, the J end lost 9 bases, and 9 bases lay between the germline ends. The CDR3 extends over 12 amino acids. The CDR3 spells CASSVVGGKAFF. CDR3 DNA: TGTGCCAGCAGCGTAGTCGGGGGGAAAGCTTTCTTT.

V and J are TRBV2 and TRBJ2-7; 11 positions agree with TRBD1. Germline V gives CDR1 SNHLY, CDR2 FYNNEI. CDR3 size: 18 residues. V lost 9 bases and J lost 0; bases outside the gene matches: 16. The CDR3 coding sequence is TGTGCCAGGGTGGACAGGGGGCGACGGAGTCCAAGCTCCTACGAGCAGTACTTC. This codes for CARVDRGRRSPSSYEQYF.

The chain has TRBV5-1 and TRBJ1-1; D is possibly TRBD1 (5 bases). V gave up 0 bases and J gave up 7 bases, with 13 bases separating them. The CDR3 loop spans 14 amino acids. The germline V gene encodes CDR1 SGHRS and CDR2 YFSETQ. CDR3 sequence: CASSLDGTAVEAFF. The DNA for the CDR3 is TGCGCCAGCAGCTTGGACGGGACGGCCGTTGAAGCTTTCTTT.

The chain employs TRBV4-1 and TRBJ2-3; no reliable D call. The ends were cut back, 4 bases at V and 2 bases at J, with 19 bases in the middle. CDR1 and CDR2 from the germline V gene are MGHRA and YSYEKL. The length of the CDR3 is 17 residues. In nucleotides, the CDR3 is TGCGCCAGCAGCCCCCTGGTAGGCCGTTTAGTCACAGATACGCAGTATTTT. Its translation: CASSPLVGRLVTDTQYF.

This clone showed up just a few times. The sample holds other DNA sequences that translate to the same CDR3. The V and J genes are TRBV5-4 and TRBJ1-2; 11 bases line up with TRBD1. V was pared by 4 bases and J by 0 bases, with 2 bases of the junction left unmatched. CDR3 length: 15 amino acids. Germline values: CDR1 SGHNT, CDR2 YYREEE (reference sequence). This chain's CDR3 is CASSPGQGANYGYTF. The CDR3 coding sequence is TGTGCCAGCAGCCCGGGACAGGGGGCTAACTATGGCTACACCTTC.

The chain recombines TRBV6-6 with TRBJ1-5; D is perhaps TRBD1 (5 bases). Trimming left V 0 bases short and J 1 base short, with 10 bases between. The length of the CDR3 is 16 residues. CDR1 is MNHNY, CDR2 SVGAGI, per germline (reference sequence). CDR3 in amino acids: CASSYSTAVSNQPQHF. The CDR3 DNA reads TGTGCCAGCAGTTACTCGACAGCTGTGAGCAATCAGCCCCAGCATTTT.

At least ten counts were recorded for this clone. CDR3 amino acids: CASKKRGQETQYF. The CDR3 DNA sequence: TGTGCCAGCAAAAAACGGGGTCAAGAGACCCAGTACTTC. This chain uses TRBV28 with TRBJ2-5; tentative D call: TRBD2 (5 bases). The CDR3 totals 13 residues. V lost 7 bases, J lost 2 bases, and 11 bases lay in between. The germline V gene has CDR1 MDHEN and CDR2 SYDVKM.

The chain carries TRBV28 and TRBJ1-2; no clear D gene. Germline V gene data show CDR1 as MDHEN and CDR2 as SYDVKM. This CDR3 contains 13 residues. V gave up 5 bases and J gave up 6 bases, with 13 bases separating them. The CDR3 region is CASSPGIHNGYTF. The CDR3 bases are TGTGCCAGCAGTCCTGGTATCCACAATGGCTACACCTTC.

The V call is TRBV6-6, the J call TRBJ2-1; maybe TRBD1 (5 bases). The CDR3 has 14 amino acids. Germline-derived CDR1 and CDR2 are MNHNY and SVGAGI (reference sequence). V lost 8 bases and J lost 0, with 11 bases in between. This chain's CDR3 is CASLTRDSYNEQFF. The CDR3 bases are TGTGCCAGCCTAACCAGGGACTCCTACAATGAGCAGTTCTTC.

The chain's CDR3 is CASSPQTTGFYGYTF. The CDR3 DNA reads as TGTGCCAGCAGTCCGCAAACCACAGGGTTCTATGGCTACACCTTC. The rearrangement links TRBV6-5 to TRBJ1-2, with TRBD1 as a possible D gene (6 bases). CDR1 is MNHEY, CDR2 SVGAGI, per germline. The ends were cut back, 5 bases at V and 4 bases at J, with 17 bases in the middle. This CDR3 region has 15 residues.

This chain links TRBV5-1 with TRBJ2-1; D possibly matches TRBD1 or TRBD2 (5 bases each). The CDR3 sequence is 16 residues long. The V and J ends lost 0 bases and 2 bases respectively, with 12 bases between them. In germline, CDR1 is SGHRS, CDR2 YFSETQ. DNA for the CDR3: TGCGCCAGCAGCTTGGCTGGGGACCATCCCTACAATGAGCAGTTCTTC. As protein: CASSLAGDHPYNEQFF.